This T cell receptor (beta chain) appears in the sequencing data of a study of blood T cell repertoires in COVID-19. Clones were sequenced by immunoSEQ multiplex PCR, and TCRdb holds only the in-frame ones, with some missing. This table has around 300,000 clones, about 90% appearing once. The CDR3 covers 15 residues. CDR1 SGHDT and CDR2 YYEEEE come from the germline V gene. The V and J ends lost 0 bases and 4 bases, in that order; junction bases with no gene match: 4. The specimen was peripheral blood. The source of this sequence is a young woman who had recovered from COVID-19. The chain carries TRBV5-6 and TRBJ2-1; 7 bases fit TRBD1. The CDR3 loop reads CASSLEWDSYNEQFF. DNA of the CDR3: TGTGCCAGCAGCTTGGAATGGGACAGTTACAATGAGCAGTTCTTC.